A selection of T cell receptor beta chains follows, all from one sample in a study of a mutant IDH1 vaccine in newly diagnosed glioma. These receptors are not linked to any known antigen. Sequencing was performed with immunoSEQ multiplex PCR; in TCRdb, only in-frame clones are kept and a portion is missing. The sample includes tens of thousands of clones, roughly four fifths of them seen just once. The sequencing here drew on PBMCs, taken from a glioma patient whose treatment included an IDH1 peptide vaccine. The receptors were sampled from a man aged 45-65 years with glioma. CDR3s include the opening cysteine and the closing phenylalanine or tryptophan. Fields, in order: J gene, clone size, V gene, D gene, CDR3 protein, CDR3 DNA. The D gene is left open where the match is weak. Some rows have no size entry. The others give once, few or many, or a class for an expanded clone.

TRBJ2-7,.,TRBV25-1,TRBD2,CASSLAGPYEQYF,TGTGCCAGCAGCCTAGCGGGCCCTTACGAGCAGTACTTC
TRBJ2-7,few,TRBV4-1,.,CASSPPPGDIGDKTYEQYF,TGCGCCAGCAGCCCCCCCCCAGGAGACATAGGGGACAAAACCTACGAGCAGTACTTC
TRBJ1-2,once,TRBV14,.,CASSQDDRYYGYTF,TGTGCCAGCAGCCAAGATGACAGGTACTATGGCTACACCTTC
TRBJ2-4,.,TRBV5-6,.,CASSSRLRLAKNIQYF,TGTGCCAGCAGCTCCCGCCTCAGGTTAGCCAAAAACATTCAGTACTTC
TRBJ2-2,medium-sized,TRBV6-4,.,CASSDRLNTGELFF,TGTGCCAGCAGTGACAGGTTGAACACCGGGGAGCTGTTTTTT
TRBJ2-3,.,TRBV9,TRBD2,CASSVASGGQADTQYF,TGTGCCAGCAGCGTAGCTAGCGGGGGGCAGGCAGATACGCAGTATTTT
TRBJ1-1,.,TRBV25-1,.,CASSATGNTEAFF,TGTGCCAGCAGTGCGACAGGGAACACTGAAGCTTTCTTT
TRBJ2-1,few,TRBV5-1,.,CASLETGTSYNEQFF,TGCGCCAGTTTGGAGACAGGGACTTCCTACAATGAGCAGTTCTTC
TRBJ2-4,.,TRBV7-6,.,CASSLAGTGGDLAKNIQYF,TGTGCCAGCAGCTTAGCAGGCACCGGGGGCGACCTAGCCAAAAACATTCAGTACTTC
TRBJ2-5,once,TRBV2,.,CASSELNLYMGTQYF,TGTGCCAGCAGTGAACTTAATCTCTATATGGGGACCCAGTACTTC